Below, 17 T cell receptor beta chains from the same sample are listed, as sequenced in a study of breast tumors, draining lymph nodes, adjacent tissues. TCRdb re-analysed the multiplex PCR reads in MiXCR, keeping a single row per CDR3 protein. The sample shows more than 10,000 distinct CDR3 sequences, approximately 60% of them seen only once. The sample taken for sequencing was tumor-adjacent breast tissue. Every receptor here comes from a female donor with breast cancer. Some clones in this sample may be carry-over from other donors' samples.

This clonotype is medium-sized. This chain connects TRBV10-2 to TRBJ1-3; no firm D call. The CDR3 contains 14 residues. CDR1 is WSHSY, CDR2 SAAADI, per germline. Deletions cut 3 bases from V and 4 bases from J, with 10 bases between. CDR3 amino acids: CASSESVLGNTIYF. CDR3 in DNA: TGCGCCAGCAGTGAATCCGTTTTAGGAAACACCATATATTTT.

This sequence joins TRBV24-1 and TRBJ2-3; 9 positions agree with TRBD2. With V trimmed by 7 bases and J by 1 base, 5 bases remained unmatched. Per germline, CDR1 KGHDR and CDR2 SFDVKD. The CDR3 totals 15 residues. CDR3 loop: CATSYSGSGTDTQYF. The CDR3 nucleotides read TGTGCCACCAGCTATAGCGGGAGCGGCACAGATACGCAGTATTTT.

This chain connects TRBV6-6 to TRBJ1-2; D gene uncertain. V gave up 7 bases and J gave up 4 bases, with 16 bases separating them. CDR1 is MNHNY, CDR2 SVGAGI, per germline (reference sequence). The CDR3 is 14 amino acids. The CDR3, as DNA: TGTGCCAGCAACACGGGGAGGGTAGCCTATGGCTACACCTTC. Encoded protein: CASNTGRVAYGYTF.

This clonotype has at least ten counts. Being one base from a much bigger clone, this may be a read error. The chain is built from TRBV5-8 and TRBJ2-1; D possibly uses TRBD1 or TRBD2 (5 bases each). This CDR3 comprises 15 residues. The V gene lost 0 bases and the J gene lost 2 bases, with 9 bases spanning the gap. Germline V gene sequence: CDR1 SGHTS, CDR2 YDEGEE. CDR3 in amino acids: CASSLAGAPYNEQFF. In DNA form, the CDR3 reads TGTGCCAGCAGCTTGGCCGGGGCGCCCTACAATGAGCAGTTCTTC.

V and J are TRBV5-1 and TRBJ1-3, with D possibly TRBD1 on 5 matching bases. With 1 base removed from V and 4 bases from J, the gap between germline ends came to 12 bases. Germline CDR1 is SGHRS and CDR2 is YFSETQ. The CDR3 contains 15 residues. The CDR3 DNA follows: TGCGCCAGCAGCTTGACCGGGACGCAGGGAAACACCATATATTTT. It specifies CASSLTGTQGNTIYF.

CDR3 loop: CSARGPGANVLTF. Written as DNA, the CDR3 is TGCAGTGCTAGAGGCCCCGGGGCCAACGTCCTGACTTTC. V is TRBV20-1 and J is TRBJ2-6; D unresolved. The germline V and J ends were trimmed by 1 base and 4 bases, with 5 bases remaining between them. The CDR3 is 13 amino acids. Germline-derived CDR1 and CDR2 are DFQATT and SNEGSKA (reference sequence).

The CDR3 nucleotides are TGTGCCAGCAGCCCCAGGGCGACGGGTGAGCAGTTCTTC. Translation gives CASSPRATGEQFF. The chain joins TRBV7-3 to TRBJ2-1; possible D gene TRBD1, 5 bases. Trimming pared 5 bases from V and 9 bases from J, leaving 14 bases between. CDR1 SGHTA and CDR2 FQGTGA come from the germline V gene. The CDR3 runs to 13 residues. The full variable domain, rest sourced from reference TRBV7-3 and TRBJ2-1, is GAGVSQTPSNKVTEKGKYVELRCDPISGHTALYWYRQSLGQGPEFLIYFQGTGAADDSGLPNDRFFAVRPEGSVSTLKIQRTERGDSAVYLCASSPRATGEQFFGPGTRLTVL.

In its sample, this clonotype is medium-sized (0.01 to 0.1%). The CDR3 here is CASSPNTGTYEQYF. The CDR3 DNA reads TGCGCCAGCAGCCCCAACACCGGGACCTACGAGCAGTACTTC. This chain connects TRBV4-3 to TRBJ2-7; tentative D call: TRBD2 (5 bases). This CDR3 comprises 14 residues. From germline, CDR1 is LGHNA and CDR2 YSLEER. The V and J ends lost 4 bases and 2 bases respectively, with 12 bases between them.

The rearrangement joins TRBV25-1 to TRBJ2-7; D is ambiguous. Trimming left V 4 bases short and J 0 bases short, with 16 bases between. Germline CDR1 is MGHDK and CDR2 is SYGVNS. The CDR3 runs to 16 residues. The chain's CDR3 is CASSARVSRSSYEQYF. The CDR3 coding sequence is TGTGCCAGCAGTGCTAGAGTTTCCAGGTCCTCCTACGAGCAGTACTTC.

This clonotype rates as medium-sized. The chain employs TRBV20-1 and TRBJ2-3, with 9 bases identical to TRBD2. Per the germline V gene, CDR1 is DFQATT and CDR2 is SNEGSKA (reference sequence). The V gene end was trimmed by 3 bases and the J gene end by 0 bases; junction bases not matched to a gene: 10. The CDR3 covers 17 residues. CDR3 region: CSARAWASGISTDTQYF. CDR3 in DNA: TGCAGTGCTAGGGCGTGGGCTAGCGGGATTAGCACAGATACGCAGTATTTT.

V and J are TRBV10-3 and TRBJ2-3; 8 nucleotides align to TRBD2. J lost 2 bases, V lost 5 bases, and 3 bases had no gene match. CDR3 length: 14 residues. Germline V CDR1 and CDR2: ENHRY, SYGVKD. The CDR3 DNA sequence: TGTGCCATCAGTTTTAGCGGGGTCACAGATACGCAGTATTTT. This translates into CAISFSGVTDTQYF.

The chain couples TRBV2 to TRBJ2-2; weak D call: TRBD2 (5 bases). Trimming removed 7 bases from V and 6 bases from J, with 12 bases in between. Germline V CDR1 and CDR2: SNHLY, FYNNEI. The CDR3 contains 13 residues. The CDR3 nucleotides read TGTGCCAGCACCTCAGGAGGAGCCGGGGAGCTGTTTTTT. It translates to CASTSGGAGELFF. Full variable domain (missing parts from reference TRBV2 and TRBJ2-2): EPEVTQTPSHQVTQMGQEVILRCVPISNHLYFYWYRQILGQKVEFLVSFYNNEISEKSEIFDDQFSVERPDGSNFTLKIRSTKLEDSAMYFCASTSGGAGELFFGEGSRLTVL.

In this sample, this clonotype turned up many times. A read error is possible here, since a much larger clone lies one base away. This chain connects TRBV6-5 to TRBJ2-3, with unresolved D. In germline, CDR1 is MNHEY, CDR2 SVGAGI. The V and J ends lost 6 bases and 3 bases respectively, with 7 bases between them. There are 12 residues in the CDR3. CDR3 in amino acids: CASRPGTDTQYF. The CDR3 DNA reads TGTGCCAGCAGGCCCGGGACAGATACGCAGTATTTT.

The chain recombines TRBV20-1 with TRBJ2-5; TRBD1 aligns across 7 bases. CDR1 and CDR2 (germline): DFQATT, SNEGSKA (reference sequence). The CDR3 length is 13 residues. V trimming: 6 bases; J trimming: 4 bases; junction bases outside the gene matches: 8. The CDR3 bases are TGCAGTGCCTCAGGGGGACCGATAGAGACCCAGTACTTC. This translates into CSASGGPIETQYF.

The table lists this clonotype with many counts. With a much larger clone just one base away, this may be a read error. V gene TRBV6-5 combines with J gene TRBJ1-5, with D hard to call. Germline V gives CDR1 MNHEY, CDR2 SVGAGI. The CDR3 sequence is 14 residues long. V lost 5 bases to trimming and J lost 5 bases, with 13 bases between them. The CDR3 is CASSHSGAHQPQHF. Written as DNA, the CDR3 is TGTGCCAGCAGTCACAGTGGTGCTCATCAGCCCCAGCATTTT.

Many counts were recorded for this clonotype. The chain joins TRBV6-2 or TRBV6-3 to TRBJ2-5; tentative D call: TRBD2 (6 bases). CDR1 is MNHEY and CDR2 is SVGEGT in the germline V gene. The CDR3 consists of 15 residues. Trimming shortened V by 2 bases and J by 5 bases, and 15 bases separated the two germline ends. The CDR3 reads CASSYRGTPAETQYF. The DNA for the CDR3 is TGTGCCAGCAGTTACCGGGGGACTCCGGCCGAGACCCAGTACTTC.

The gene calls are TRBV4-1 and TRBJ1-2, with 8 bases identical to TRBD1. Germline CDR1 reads MGHRA; CDR2 reads YSYEKL. The CDR3 is 17 amino acids. The V and J ends lost 0 bases and 2 bases, in that order; junction bases with no gene match: 8. CDR3 coding DNA: TGCGCCAGCAGCCAAGAGGAGGGTACAGGGGGGAACTATGGCTACACCTTC. Its protein is CASSQEEGTGGNYGYTF.